This section outlines one TCR beta chain sequence together with its context. Profiled with immunoSEQ multiplex PCR; TCRdb holds only in-frame clones, not every one. The table has tens of thousands of clones, 86% seen once. The data originate from a study of glioma-infiltrating T cells after dendritic cell vaccination. V lost 5 bases to trimming and J lost 3 bases, with 12 bases between them. Germline lookup yields CDR1 SGHDT and CDR2 YYEEEE. CDR3 size: 13 residues. The sequence derives from a human donor with glioblastoma. This specimen was blood, taken before dendritic cell vaccination. The rearrangement uses TRBV5-6 and TRBJ2-7, with D maybe TRBD1 (5 bases). The CDR3 coding sequence is TGTGCCAGCAGTTTATCAGGGATCTACGAGCAGTACTTC. Residues: CASSLSGIYEQYF. Full variable domain (rest looked up from reference TRBV5-6 and TRBJ2-7): DAGVTQSPTHLIKTRGQQVTLRCSPKSGHDTVSWYQQALGQGPQFIFQYYEEEERQRGNFPDRFSGHQFPNYSSELNVNALLLGDSALYLCASSLSGIYEQYFGPGTRLTVT.